This TCR beta chain stems from a study of human T cells and chemical hapten exposure. The V end was cut by 7 bases, the J end by 12 bases, with 15 bases between. Per the germline V gene, CDR1 is LGHNT and CDR2 is FRNRAP. The CDR3 consists of 11 residues. The sample's time point: patch test 1, 2 weeks after DPC sensitization. The treatment denotes: therapeutic diphenylcyclopropenone sensitization with weekly scalp DPC. TCRdb reanalysed the RACE reads using MiXCR and keeps one entry per CDR3 protein. The sample has 80,000 to 100,000 distinct CDR3 sequences, 7.5% to 9.5% seen once. The chain couples TRBV12-5 to TRBJ1-1; D is possibly TRBD1 (5 bases). The material sequenced was whole blood, taken in connection with sensitization to the hapten diphenylcyclopropenone (DPC). The receptor comes from a woman between 25 and 40 years old with alopecia areata. Some clones in this sample may be carry-over from other donors' samples. The CDR3 DNA reads TGTGCTAGTGTGGGGGGGGAAACAACTTTCTTT. It yields the protein CASVGGETTFF.